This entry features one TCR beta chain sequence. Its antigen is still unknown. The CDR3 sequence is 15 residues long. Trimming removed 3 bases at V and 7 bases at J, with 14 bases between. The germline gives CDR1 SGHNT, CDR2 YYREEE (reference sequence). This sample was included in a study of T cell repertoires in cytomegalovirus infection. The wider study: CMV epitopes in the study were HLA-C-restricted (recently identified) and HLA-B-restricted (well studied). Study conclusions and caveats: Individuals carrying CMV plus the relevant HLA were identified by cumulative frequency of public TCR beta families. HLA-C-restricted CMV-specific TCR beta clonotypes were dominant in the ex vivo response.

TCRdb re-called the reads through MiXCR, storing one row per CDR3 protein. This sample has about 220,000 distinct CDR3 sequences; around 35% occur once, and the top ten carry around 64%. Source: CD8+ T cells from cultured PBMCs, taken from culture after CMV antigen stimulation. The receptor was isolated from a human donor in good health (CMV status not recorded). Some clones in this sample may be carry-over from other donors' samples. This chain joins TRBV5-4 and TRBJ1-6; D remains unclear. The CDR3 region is CASSYDGESNSPLHF. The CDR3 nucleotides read TGTGCCAGCAGCTATGACGGCGAATCCAATTCACCCCTCCACTTT.